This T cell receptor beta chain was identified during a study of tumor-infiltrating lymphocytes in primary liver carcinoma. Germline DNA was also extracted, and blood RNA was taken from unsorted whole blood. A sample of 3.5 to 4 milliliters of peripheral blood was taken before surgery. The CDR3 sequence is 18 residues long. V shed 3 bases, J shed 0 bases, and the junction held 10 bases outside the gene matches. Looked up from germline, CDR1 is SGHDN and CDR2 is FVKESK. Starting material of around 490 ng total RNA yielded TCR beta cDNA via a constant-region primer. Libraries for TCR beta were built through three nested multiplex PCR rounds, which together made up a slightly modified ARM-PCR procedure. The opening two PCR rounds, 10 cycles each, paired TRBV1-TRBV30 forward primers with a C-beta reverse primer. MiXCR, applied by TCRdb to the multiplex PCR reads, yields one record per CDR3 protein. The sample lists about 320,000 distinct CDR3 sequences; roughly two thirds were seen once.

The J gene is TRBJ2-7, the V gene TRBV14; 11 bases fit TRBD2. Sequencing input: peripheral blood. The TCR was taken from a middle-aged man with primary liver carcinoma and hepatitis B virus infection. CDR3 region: CASSHTPGLAERSYEQYF. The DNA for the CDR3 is TGTGCCAGCAGCCATACCCCGGGACTAGCGGAACGCTCCTACGAGCAGTACTTC.